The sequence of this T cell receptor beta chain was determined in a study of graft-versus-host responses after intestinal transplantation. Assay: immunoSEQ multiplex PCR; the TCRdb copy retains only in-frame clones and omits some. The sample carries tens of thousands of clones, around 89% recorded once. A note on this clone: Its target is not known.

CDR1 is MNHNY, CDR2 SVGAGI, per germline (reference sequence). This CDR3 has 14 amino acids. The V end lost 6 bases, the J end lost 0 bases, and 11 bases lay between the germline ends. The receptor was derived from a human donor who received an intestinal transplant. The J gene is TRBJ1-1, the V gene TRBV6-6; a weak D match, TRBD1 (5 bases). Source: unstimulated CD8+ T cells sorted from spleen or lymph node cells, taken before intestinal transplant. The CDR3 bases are TGTGCCAGCAGCTATTTGACAGTGAACACTGAAGCTTTCTTT. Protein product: CASSYLTVNTEAFF.